This T cell receptor beta chain was sequenced during a study of blood T cells in healthy people across ages. V lost 4 bases, J lost 3 bases, and 12 bases stayed unmatched. This CDR3 spans 18 amino acids. Germline CDR1 is MGHRA and CDR2 is YSYEKL. Then a second PCR, running roughly 7 to 11 cycles, was carried out with a sample-barcoded 5' primer and a J-beta primer mix. TCRdb re-called the 5' RACE reads with MiXCR, one entry per CDR3 protein. The table lists 850,000 to 1,300,000 distinct CDR3 sequences, 35% to 55% of them singletons. The source of this sequence is an older woman in good health. The sample was blood. The rearrangement joins TRBV4-1 to TRBJ1-1; 12 bases fit TRBD1. The CDR3 spells CASSLIPGTGGRHTEAFF. The CDR3 coding sequence is TGCGCCAGCAGCCTAATACCCGGGACAGGGGGCAGGCACACTGAAGCTTTCTTT.